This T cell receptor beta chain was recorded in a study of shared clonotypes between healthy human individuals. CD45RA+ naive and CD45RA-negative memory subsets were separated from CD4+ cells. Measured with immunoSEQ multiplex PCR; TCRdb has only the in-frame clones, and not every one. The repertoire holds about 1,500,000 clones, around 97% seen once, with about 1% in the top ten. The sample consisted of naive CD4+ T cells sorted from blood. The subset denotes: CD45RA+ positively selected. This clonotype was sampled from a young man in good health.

The CDR3 spells CASRLWGQNTEAFF. As DNA, the CDR3 is TGTGCCAGCAGACTATGGGGACAGAACACTGAAGCTTTCTTT. V is TRBV7-2 and J is TRBJ1-1, with a tentative D call TRBD1 (6 bases). Trimming left V 6 bases short and J 1 base short, with 12 bases between. The CDR3 spans 14 residues. Germline-derived CDR1 and CDR2 are SGHTA and FQGNSA.